The following is a T cell receptor (beta chain) sequence with its context. The source of the sample is a study of T cells in tumors after PD-1 blockade. Germline loops: CDR1 SGHTA, CDR2 FQGTGA. The CDR3 extends over 13 amino acids. V gave up 5 bases and J gave up 6 bases; unmatched junction bases: 2. TCRdb's copy holds only in-frame clones and misses some; the assay was immunoSEQ multiplex PCR. Of around 50,000 clones listed, about four fifths were seen once; the top ten hold approximately 16%. The origin of this receptor is a human donor with basal cell carcinoma. The material sequenced was PBMCs, taken before anti-PD-1 treatment. V is TRBV7-3 and J is TRBJ2-3; 10 nucleotides line up with TRBD1. The CDR3 bases are TGTGCCAGCAGCCGGGACAGGGGCGATACGCAGTATTTT. Translation gives CASSRDRGDTQYF.